This T cell receptor beta chain is from a study of cytomegalovirus exposure and HLA in healthy donors. Study-wide points: Donors belonging to an Asian-associated ancestry cluster reportedly showed fewer N-insertions in productive TCRs than the approximately 690-donor mean, according to what a later analysis found. In a later analysis, parvovirus B19, influenza, CMV and Epstein-Barr virus appeared linked to several top co-occurrence clusters. For most TCR sequences rarity was the rule, although some public TCRs occurred in many donors.

This CDR3 contains 17 residues. In germline, CDR1 is LNHDA, CDR2 SQIVND (reference sequence). V trimming: 3 bases; J trimming: 5 bases; junction bases outside the gene matches: 7. A word on this clone: The antigen is undetermined.

Donors in the study were healthy people who gave bone marrow. 13 Jbeta primers and 60 Vbeta primers were used for the PCR. Sequenced by immunoSEQ multiplex PCR; TCRdb stores in-frame clones only, minus some. The profile shows roughly 130,000 clones, around 80% of them singletons. This receptor was identified in a young man in good health and CMV-seronegative. Sequenced material: PBMCs. V usage is TRBV19 and J usage is TRBJ2-3; 14 bases match TRBD2. DNA of the CDR3: TGTGCCAGTAGTATTCCGGGACTAGCGGGAGTTATAGATACGCAGTATTTT. The encoded protein is CASSIPGLAGVIDTQYF.